This entry features one T cell receptor beta chain sequence. These data come from a study of blood T cell repertoires in COVID-19. Overall study context: COVID-19 samples, acute and convalescent, were from the United States, Italy and Spain. The cDNA or gDNA used as material had been derived from T cells, B-cell-depleted T cells, or PBMCs.

Per the study methods: Using reference gene primer amplification, nucleated cell counts were estimated. Data came from immunoSEQ multiplex PCR; TCRdb stores just in-frame clones and leaves some out. The V and J calls and the clone size are those of that table, but D and trimming were determined from the DNA. The sample carries around 130,000 clones, approximately 81% recorded once. Sequencing input: peripheral blood. This receptor was identified in a woman aged 25 to 39 who had recovered from COVID-19.

The CDR3: CSVEDPGGGPFNEQFF. The CDR3 region has the DNA TGCAGCGTTGAAGATCCCGGGGGAGGGCCCTTTAATGAGCAGTTCTTC. V gene TRBV29-1 combines with J gene TRBJ2-1; TRBD2 matches at 7 bases. Germline lookup yields CDR1 SQVTM and CDR2 ANQGSEA. V shed 0 bases and J 7 bases; nucleotides not matched to a gene: 12. CDR3 length: 16 amino acids.